These 10 T cell receptor beta chains share one sample of origin, sequenced in a study of cytomegalovirus exposure and HLA in healthy donors. The PCR employed 60 Vbeta primers together with 13 Jbeta primers. Profiled with immunoSEQ multiplex PCR; TCRdb holds only in-frame clones, not every one. The sample gives under 250,000 clones, around 80% of which show up once; around 1.9% is in the top ten. What was sequenced was PBMCs. The receptors derive from a man younger than 45 in good health and CMV-seronegative.

The chain couples TRBV18 to TRBJ1-6, with D unresolved. CDR3 length: 14 residues. Germline CDR1 is KGHSH and CDR2 is LQKENI. The V gene lost 8 bases and the J gene lost 6 bases, with 14 bases spanning the gap. CDR3 protein: CASTGGISNSPLHF. CDR3 sequence (DNA): TGTGCCAGCACTGGCGGGATAAGTAATTCACCCCTCCACTTT.

The chain is built from TRBV6-1 and TRBJ1-2, with D possibly being TRBD1 (5 bases). Germline values: CDR1 MNHNS, CDR2 SASEGT. The CDR3 length is 12 residues. The V gene lost 4 bases and the J gene lost 5 bases, with 8 bases spanning the gap. CDR3 sequence: CASSVGHYGYTF. For the CDR3, the DNA is TGTGCCAGCAGTGTCGGACATTATGGCTACACCTTC.

This chain joins TRBV6-1 and TRBJ2-7; the match to TRBD2 covers 14 bases. V lost 4 bases and J lost 7; bases outside the gene matches: 6. Germline lookup yields CDR1 MNHNS and CDR2 SASEGT. This CDR3 spans 15 amino acids. The CDR3 loop is CASSGTSGRYLEQYF. In DNA form, the CDR3 reads TGTGCCAGCAGTGGGACTAGCGGGAGGTATCTGGAGCAGTACTTC.

This clone was found once. The chain couples TRBV28 to TRBJ1-4; TRBD1 matches 9 bases. This CDR3 has 15 residues. The trim removed 2 bases at V and 8 bases at J, leaving 6 bases unmatched. Germline values: CDR1 MDHEN, CDR2 SYDVKM. CDR3 residues: CASSLPPGTGEKLFF. The CDR3 DNA reads as TGTGCCAGCAGTTTACCCCCGGGGACAGGGGAAAAACTGTTTTTT.

The chain has TRBV6-5 and TRBJ1-1; D gene unclear. The V end was cut by 0 bases, the J end by 1 base, with 6 bases between. The CDR3 covers 14 residues. From germline, CDR1 is MNHEY and CDR2 SVGAGI. The CDR3 region is CASSYSSQNTEAFF. The CDR3 region has the DNA TGTGCCAGCAGTTACTCTAGCCAGAACACTGAAGCTTTCTTT.

This clone was seen more than once but under ten times. The chain has TRBV19 and TRBJ1-1, with D tentatively TRBD1 (6 bases). Per germline, CDR1 LNHDA and CDR2 SQIVND (reference sequence). This CDR3 is 13 amino acids long. The V end lost 9 bases, the J end lost 0 bases, and 11 bases lay between the germline ends. The chain's CDR3 is CASETGVNTEAFF. CDR3 coding DNA: TGTGCCAGCGAGACAGGAGTGAACACTGAAGCTTTCTTT.

The chain uses TRBV2 and TRBJ2-7; 11 nucleotides agree with TRBD2. Germline trimming cut 1 base from V and 5 bases from J; bases unmatched to any gene: 13. The CDR3 has 18 residues. Germline V CDR1 and CDR2: SNHLY, FYNNEI. The CDR3 reads CASSEGLIAGGPEDEQYF. DNA of the CDR3: TGTGCCAGCAGTGAAGGTTTGATAGCGGGAGGGCCAGAGGACGAGCAGTACTTC.

A note on this clone: This CDR3 is also generated by other DNA sequences in the sample. The rearrangement uses TRBV4-1 and TRBJ2-1; 7 bases map to TRBD2. This CDR3 has 12 residues. Germline loops: CDR1 MGHRA, CDR2 YSYEKL. V dropped 4 bases and J dropped 10; count of bases not matched to a gene: 4. The CDR3 DNA reads as TGCGCCAGCAGCCTTCGAGCGGGGGAGCAGTTCTTC. It encodes CASSLRAGEQFF.

This chain connects TRBV5-1 to TRBJ2-2; a possible D gene is TRBD2 (5 bases). Germline V CDR1 and CDR2: SGHRS, YFSETQ. V lost 0 bases and J 6 bases, leaving 9 bases between the germline ends. The CDR3 runs 14 residues. The CDR3 protein is CASSLALEAGELFF. CDR3 DNA: TGCGCCAGCAGCTTGGCACTAGAAGCCGGGGAGCTGTTTTTT.

This chain connects TRBV18 to TRBJ2-7, with a weak D call TRBD2 (6 bases). Between the trimmed V and J ends, which lost 5 bases and 2 bases, there was a span of 10 bases. The CDR3 runs 13 residues. CDR1 is KGHSH, CDR2 LQKENI, per germline. The DNA of the CDR3 is TGTGCCAGCTCAGCGGGACTCACCTACGAGCAGTACTTC. It translates to CASSAGLTYEQYF.